The 30 T cell receptor beta chains given below trace back to one sample, sequenced in a study of early T cells in non-severe SARS-CoV-2 infection. TCRdb called the 5' RACE reads again in MiXCR, with one record for every CDR3 protein. Of about 70,000 distinct CDR3 sequences in the sample, roughly 5.3% were seen once. The source material was whole blood, sampled at baseline. These receptors came from an adult who was a healthcare worker with PCR-confirmed SARS-CoV-2 infection or an uninfected control (not recorded which).

In this sample, this clonotype turned up many times. The chain is built from TRBV3-1 and TRBJ1-3; 8 bases align to TRBD1. Looked up from germline, CDR1 is LGHDT and CDR2 is YNNKEL (reference sequence). The CDR3 contains 16 residues. J lost 5 bases, V lost 4 bases, and 10 bases had no gene match. CDR3 residues: CASSPRTGTGRNTIYF. Written as DNA, the CDR3 is TGTGCCAGCAGCCCTCGTACCGGGACAGGACGAAACACCATATATTTT.

The table lists this clonotype with many counts. CDR3 residues: CSVVEGVEKLFF. CDR3 DNA: TGCAGCGTTGTAGAGGGGGTTGAAAAACTGTTTTTT. The rearrangement joins TRBV29-1 to TRBJ1-4; D may be TRBD1 (6 bases). Looked up from germline, CDR1 is SQVTM and CDR2 is ANQGSEA. V lost 4 bases to trimming and J lost 7 bases, with 10 bases between them. This CDR3 has 12 residues.

V is TRBV28 and J is TRBJ2-1; a possible D gene is TRBD2 (6 bases). Germline-derived CDR1 and CDR2 are MDHEN and SYDVKM. This CDR3 has 14 amino acids. Deletions cut 2 bases from V and 3 bases from J, with 8 bases between. The CDR3 nucleotides are TGTGCCAGCAGTTTACCGACTAGCTACAATGAGCAGTTCTTC. It encodes CASSLPTSYNEQFF.

This clonotype came up a few times. The chain is built from TRBV7-3 and TRBJ2-1; 8 bases are shared with TRBD1. This CDR3 region has 13 residues. Germline lookup yields CDR1 SGHTA and CDR2 FQGTGA. V dropped 8 bases and J dropped 7; count of bases not matched to a gene: 7. The CDR3 loop is CASGGQGGNEQFF. CDR3 coding DNA: TGTGCCAGCGGAGGACAGGGCGGAAATGAGCAGTTCTTC.

This clonotype was observed a few times. The chain combines TRBV19 with TRBJ2-4; D remains ambiguous. This CDR3 is 12 amino acids long. Trimming cost V 0 bases and J 9 bases, with 6 bases left between them. The germline gives CDR1 LNHDA, CDR2 SQIVND (reference sequence). The CDR3, as DNA: TGTGCCAGTAGTATAGATCGTCTCATTCAGTACTTC. This gives the protein CASSIDRLIQYF.

The table lists this clonotype with many counts. CDR3 residues: CASRRTRGEQYF. The CDR3 nucleotides are TGTGCCAGCAGAAGGACTAGGGGCGAGCAGTACTTC. The J gene is TRBJ2-7, the V gene TRBV28; TRBD2 matches at 7 bases. Germline CDR1 reads MDHEN; CDR2 reads SYDVKM. V was clipped by 6 bases and J by 6 bases; unmatched bases: 5. The CDR3 covers 12 residues.

This clonotype was found many times. The chain combines TRBV7-2 with TRBJ2-7; D is unresolved. The CDR3 is 15 amino acids. From germline, CDR1 is SGHTA and CDR2 FQGNSA. V shed 2 bases and J shed 1 base, with 12 bases lying between them. CDR3 in amino acids: CASSLHLGRSYEQYF. Written as DNA, the CDR3 is TGTGCCAGCAGCTTACACCTGGGCCGTTCCTACGAGCAGTACTTC.

The sample holds many counts of this clonotype. This chain joins TRBV11-2 and TRBJ2-1; possible D gene TRBD2, 6 bases. Trimming removed 4 bases at V and 4 bases at J, with 17 bases between. This CDR3 has 16 residues. Germline CDR1 SGHAT, CDR2 FQNNGV. The CDR3 DNA reads TGTGCCAGCAGCTCCCACGCGGGGACTTCTTACAATGAGCAGTTCTTC. This codes for CASSSHAGTSYNEQFF.

In this sample, this clonotype turned up many times. The chain links TRBV2 to TRBJ1-2; 8 bases fit TRBD1. Trimming removed 4 bases from V and 5 bases from J; junction bases left unmatched: 9. Germline V gene data show CDR1 as SNHLY and CDR2 as FYNNEI. The CDR3 is 15 residues long. The CDR3 reads CASSAWTGKTYGYTF. The CDR3 bases are TGTGCCAGCAGTGCCTGGACAGGGAAGACTTATGGCTACACCTTC.

This clonotype was observed many times. This chain uses TRBV30 with TRBJ1-1; D gene uncertain. This CDR3 is 13 amino acids long. The ends were cut back, 1 base at V and 4 bases at J, with 10 bases in the middle. Germline V gene data show CDR1 as GTSNPN and CDR2 as SVGIG (reference sequence). The CDR3 DNA follows: TGTGCCTGGAGTGGGGGAGTGCGCACTGAAGCTTTCTTT. Translating it yields CAWSGGVRTEAFF.

This clonotype was counted at least ten times. V gene TRBV12-2 combines with J gene TRBJ1-1; no check of the table's D call, TRBD1, against the DNA was made. TRBV12-2 is a pseudogene segment. CDR3 size: 15 residues. The CDR3, as DNA: TGTGCAAGTCGCAAACGGGACAGCATGAACACTGAAGCTTTCTTT. It encodes CASRKRDSMNTEAFF.

This clonotype was seen more than once but under ten times. The chain joins TRBV7-8 to TRBJ2-5; D is uncertain. Trimming left V 1 base short and J 5 bases short, with 17 bases between. CDR3 size: 16 residues. Looked up from germline, CDR1 is SGHVS and CDR2 is FQNEAQ. In nucleotides, the CDR3 is TGTGCCAGCAGCTTAGGGCGGATAGACGACAAGGAGACCCAGTACTTC. Translating gives CASSLGRIDDKETQYF.

The chain carries TRBV20-1 and TRBJ2-6; unclear D gene. V was clipped by 3 bases and J by 0 bases, with 9 bases between them. Per the germline V gene, CDR1 is DFQATT and CDR2 is SNEGSKA (reference sequence). CDR3 size: 15 residues. The CDR3 spells CSASEGISGANVLTF. The CDR3 DNA follows: TGCAGTGCTAGCGAAGGGATCTCTGGGGCCAACGTCCTGACTTTC.

This clonotype was recorded many times. This chain uses TRBV25-1 with TRBJ2-7, with 7 bases lining up with TRBD1. The CDR3 is 14 residues long. The V and J ends lost 6 bases and 6 bases, in that order; junction bases with no gene match: 11. Germline CDR1 reads MGHDK; CDR2 reads SYGVNS. The CDR3 is CASSARGRNTEQYF. The CDR3, as DNA: TGTGCCAGCAGCGCCAGGGGGAGAAACACCGAGCAGTACTTC.

J is TRBJ2-1 and V is TRBV7-3; 7 bases map to TRBD2. The CDR3 consists of 15 residues. Losses at the gene ends were 2 bases for V and 5 bases for J; bases not matched to a gene: 6. CDR1 and CDR2 (germline): SGHTA, FQGTGA. The CDR3 DNA reads TGTGCCAGCAGCTTAGGGGACTACGGGAACAATGAGCAGTTCTTC. Amino acids: CASSLGDYGNNEQFF.

This clonotype was counted only a few times. V and J are TRBV24-1 and TRBJ1-2, with D hard to call. Deletions cut 3 bases from V and 5 bases from J, with 15 bases between. CDR1 KGHDR and CDR2 SFDVKD come from the germline V gene. The CDR3 totals 15 residues. CDR3 DNA: TGTGCCACCAGTGATCCGCTTAAGGGAGCGTATGGCTACACCTTC. It specifies CATSDPLKGAYGYTF.

In its sample, this clonotype was seen many times. CDR3 nucleotide sequence: TGTGCCAGCAGTTACCAGACAGGGGGCACTGAAGCTTTCTTT. Translated: CASSYQTGGTEAFF. V is TRBV6-5 and J is TRBJ1-1; 9 nucleotides match TRBD1. Germline loops: CDR1 MNHEY, CDR2 SVGAGI. The CDR3 loop spans 14 amino acids. V gave up 2 bases and J gave up 4 bases; unmatched junction bases: 2.

This clonotype occurred many times. V is TRBV25-1 and J is TRBJ2-7; 13 bases map to TRBD2. This CDR3 is built from 18 residues. CDR1 is MGHDK, CDR2 SYGVNS, per germline. V dropped 8 bases and J dropped 7; count of bases not matched to a gene: 20. CDR3 in amino acids: CASQGTGRGELAGGEQYF. The CDR3 nucleotides are TGTGCCAGCCAGGGCACGGGCAGGGGCGAACTAGCGGGAGGGGAGCAGTACTTC.

The table lists this clonotype with many counts. The chain links TRBV3-1 to TRBJ1-1; D is perhaps TRBD1 (6 bases). The CDR3 runs 15 residues. The V end was cut by 3 bases, the J end by 4 bases, with 15 bases between. Germline V gene sequence: CDR1 LGHDT, CDR2 YNNKEL (reference sequence). CDR3 DNA: TGTGCCAGCAGCCACCCGAGGGGGTCTGCCACTGAAGCTTTCTTT. This translates into CASSHPRGSATEAFF.

The V call is TRBV20-1, the J call TRBJ1-2; 9 bases are shared with TRBD1. The CDR3 is 11 residues long. Germline CDR1 and CDR2: DFQATT and SNEGSKA (reference sequence). V lost 8 bases and J lost 8; bases outside the gene matches: 6. CDR3 bases: TGCAGTCCGACAGGGGGTTACGGCTACACCTTC. It codes for CSPTGGYGYTF.

The V call is TRBV5-1, the J call TRBJ2-5, with a tentative D call TRBD1 (7 bases). The V end was cut by 2 bases, the J end by 5 bases, with 16 bases between. The CDR3 totals 15 residues. The V gene's germline CDR1 is SGHRS and CDR2 YFSETQ. The CDR3 sequence is CASSFDSTGRETQYF. The CDR3 region has the DNA TGCGCCAGCAGCTTCGATTCGACAGGGAGGGAGACCCAGTACTTC.

This clonotype has a count of ten or more. This chain connects TRBV10-2 to TRBJ2-1, with 13 positions matching TRBD2. There are 14 residues in the CDR3. Germline CDR1 is WSHSY and CDR2 is SAAADI. J gave up 9 bases and V 6 bases, and 5 bases lay outside the gene matches. The CDR3 bases are TGCGCCAGCAGCACTAGCGGGAGGGGCACTGAGCAGTTCTTC. Its translation: CASSTSGRGTEQFF.

This clonotype has at least ten counts. The CDR3 loop is CASSYGLADNNEQFF. Written as DNA, the CDR3 is TGTGCCAGCAGTTACGGACTAGCGGACAACAATGAGCAGTTCTTC. The V gene is TRBV6-6, the J gene TRBJ2-1; 10 nucleotides line up with TRBD2. The CDR3 is 15 residues long. Germline V gives CDR1 MNHNY, CDR2 SVGAGI (reference sequence). V lost 2 bases, J lost 5 bases, and 3 bases stayed unmatched.

This clonotype was recorded a few times. The chain combines TRBV7-9 with TRBJ2-1; 7 bases match TRBD2. This CDR3 is built from 16 residues. CDR1 SEHNR and CDR2 FQNEAQ come from the germline V gene (reference sequence). V was clipped by 2 bases and J by 7 bases; unmatched bases: 11. The CDR3 sequence is CASSLKGRVRVNEQFF. CDR3 DNA: TGTGCCAGCAGCTTAAAAGGGAGGGTAAGGGTGAATGAGCAGTTCTTC.

This rearrangement joins TRBV5-1 to TRBJ2-4; D is undetermined. Trimming removed 5 bases at V and 3 bases at J, with 21 bases between. The germline V gene has CDR1 SGHRS and CDR2 YFSETQ. This CDR3 has 17 residues. The CDR3 is CASRGSLQMTGKNIQYF. The CDR3 DNA reads as TGCGCCAGCAGGGGGTCTCTCCAAATGACGGGCAAAAACATTCAGTACTTC.

The chain recombines TRBV4-1 with TRBJ1-6; 9 bases agree with TRBD1. Germline-derived CDR1 and CDR2 are MGHRA and YSYEKL. CDR3 length equals 17 residues. V lost 3 bases, J lost 6 bases, and 9 bases stayed unmatched. The CDR3 sequence: CASSQNGQGRRNSPLHF. CDR3 DNA sequence: TGCGCCAGCAGCCAGAACGGACAGGGGAGGCGTAATTCACCCCTCCACTTT.

In this sample, this clonotype turned up many times. The chain is built from TRBV12-3 or TRBV12-4 and TRBJ2-4; D is unresolved. CDR3 length: 13 amino acids. V shed 5 bases and J shed 6 bases, with 11 bases lying between them. DNA for the CDR3: TGTGCCAGCAGTATCCACAAGAGAAACATTCAGTACTTC. Its translation is CASSIHKRNIQYF.

This clonotype was seen ten or more times. CDR3 in amino acids: CASSRSLSALSYNEQFF. The CDR3 DNA follows: TGTGCCAGCAGCCGAAGCCTTAGCGCCCTCTCCTACAATGAGCAGTTCTTC. The V call is TRBV7-8, the J call TRBJ2-1; the D gene is possibly TRBD2 (5 bases). Germline loops: CDR1 SGHVS, CDR2 FQNEAQ. Trimming took 5 bases from V and 0 from J, leaving 17 bases between them. This CDR3 contains 17 residues. Together with reference TRBV7-8 and TRBJ2-1, the CDR3 gives the full variable domain: GAGVSQSPRYKVAKRGQDVALRCDPISGHVSLFWYQQALGQGPEFLTYFQNEAQLDKSGLPSDRFFAERPEGSVSTLKIQRTQQEDSAVYLCASSRSLSALSYNEQFFGPGTRLTVL.

This clonotype was seen repeatedly, ten times or more. The chain recombines TRBV30 with TRBJ2-1, with D perhaps matching TRBD2 (6 bases). V shed 7 bases and J shed 7 bases, with 17 bases lying between them. This CDR3 spans 13 amino acids. Germline values: CDR1 GTSNPN, CDR2 SVGIG (reference sequence). The CDR3 here is CAYLARPGNEQFF. CDR3 DNA: TGTGCCTACCTAGCGCGCCCTGGGAATGAGCAGTTCTTC.

This clonotype was counted ten times or more. J is TRBJ2-3 and V is TRBV5-1, with TRBD2 identical over 7 bases. With 1 base clipped from V and 2 bases from J, the junction kept 7 bases outside the gene matches. The CDR3 is made up of 16 amino acids. The germline V gene encodes CDR1 SGHRS and CDR2 YFSETQ. CDR3 in amino acids: CASSLISSGNTDTQYF. CDR3 DNA: TGCGCCAGCAGCTTGATAAGCAGCGGGAACACAGATACGCAGTATTTT. Together with reference TRBV5-1 and TRBJ2-3, the CDR3 gives the full variable domain: KAGVTQTPRYLIKTRGQQVTLSCSPISGHRSVSWYQQTPGQGLQFLFEYFSETQRNKGNFPGRFSGRQFSNSRSEMNVSTLELGDSALYLCASSLISSGNTDTQYFGPGTRLTVL.